This T cell receptor beta chain was observed in a study of T cells in Graves' hyperthyroidism and ophthalmopathy. Study summary: Peripheral blood was drawn at first diagnosis, prior to all treatment.

The CDR3 spans 10 residues. Looked up from germline, CDR1 is MDHEN and CDR2 is SYDVKM. Trimming removed 8 bases at V and 9 bases at J, with 10 bases between. TCR beta CDR3 sequences were amplified from RNA transcripts. TCR CDR3 underwent first-round RT-PCR with the HTBI primer set. MiXCR was run by TCRdb on the multiplex PCR reads, yielding one entry per CDR3 protein. In the table there are roughly 660,000 distinct CDR3 sequences, around 16% of which are singletons. This clonotype has a count of ten or more. Its antigen remains unknown. Study results and caveats: Most thyroid clonotypes that were expanded above 0.001 also turned up in blood. Ophthalmopathy was predicted by the model a median of roughly 6 months ahead of onset.

Sequencing was carried out using blood. V gene TRBV28 combines with J gene TRBJ2-5; tentative D call: TRBD1 (5 bases). The receptor's source is a middle-aged man with Graves' hyperthyroidism. The DNA for the CDR3 is TGTGCCAGCGGGGCGGTGGCCCAGTACTTC. Protein: CASGAVAQYF.